These 29 T cell receptor beta chains share one sample of origin, sequenced in a study of shared clonotypes between healthy human individuals. This table comes from immunoSEQ multiplex PCR, and its TCRdb copy is limited to in-frame clones, with some not included. The data contain roughly 2.2 million clones, just under 95% of them singletons. The sample taken for sequencing was naive CD4+ T cells from PBMCs. Stated subset: CD45RA+ positively selected. The receptor set was obtained from a man in his late teens or twenties in good health. Some clones in this sample may be carry-over from other donors' samples.

The chain uses TRBV11-1 and TRBJ1-2; no clear D. This CDR3 comprises 12 residues. Germline loops: CDR1 SGHAT, CDR2 FQDESV (reference sequence). The V gene lost 5 bases and the J gene lost 8 bases, with 12 bases spanning the gap. This chain's CDR3 is CASSPRVGGYTF. For the CDR3, the DNA is TGTGCCAGCAGCCCCCGCGTCGGAGGCTACACCTTC.

Only one count was recorded for this clone. The chain uses TRBV5-1 and TRBJ2-1; D is undetermined. V lost 3 bases and J lost 5, with 9 bases in between. The CDR3 covers 13 residues. Germline values: CDR1 SGHRS, CDR2 YFSETQ. The CDR3 is CASSSDVDNEQFF. The CDR3 DNA reads TGCGCCAGCAGCTCGGACGTGGACAATGAGCAGTTCTTC. Variable domain in full (rest from reference TRBV5-1 and TRBJ2-1): KAGVTQTPRYLIKTRGQQVTLSCSPISGHRSVSWYQQTPGQGLQFLFEYFSETQRNKGNFPGRFSGRQFSNSRSEMNVSTLELGDSALYLCASSSDVDNEQFFGPGTRLTVL.

Note on this clone: Mismatch with germline at one junction end may stem from a read error. The chain links TRBV11-2 to TRBJ1-3, with D perhaps matching TRBD1 (6 bases). The CDR3 is made up of 16 amino acids. Germline values: CDR1 SGHAT, CDR2 FQNNGV. The CDR3 DNA reads as TGTGCCAGCAGCCTAGACAGGTTGCACTCTGGAAACACCATATATTTT. Translated: CASSLDRLHSGNTIYF.

V and J are TRBV7-9 and TRBJ2-3; no firm D call. Germline lookup yields CDR1 SEHNR and CDR2 FQNEAQ (reference sequence). This CDR3 comprises 11 residues. V gave up 5 bases and J gave up 4 bases, with 4 bases separating them. CDR3 nucleotides: TGTGCCAGCAGCACCTCAGATACGCAGTATTTT. Translation: CASSTSDTQYF. Looking up the rest from reference TRBV7-9 and TRBJ2-3 gives the full variable domain: DTGVSQNPRHKITKRGQNVTFRCDPISEHNRLYWYRQTLGQGPEFLTYFQNEAQLEKSRLLSDRFSAERPKGSFSTLEIQRTEQGDSAMYLCASSTSDTQYFGPGTRLTVL.

V and J are TRBV5-4 and TRBJ1-4; D remains unclear. The V end was cut by 0 bases, the J end by 8 bases, with 8 bases between. Germline loops: CDR1 SGHNT, CDR2 YYREEE (reference sequence). The CDR3 has 13 amino acids. The CDR3 reads CASSLVPEEKLFF. CDR3 nucleotides: TGTGCCAGCAGCTTGGTACCAGAGGAAAAACTGTTTTTT.

Comment on this clone: Other DNA sequences in this specimen translate into the identical CDR3. V gene TRBV7-2 combines with J gene TRBJ1-2, with D maybe TRBD1 (5 bases). V lost 0 bases and J lost 7, with 9 bases in between. CDR1 and CDR2 from the germline V gene are SGHTA and FQGNSA. This CDR3 region has 13 residues. The CDR3: CASSLAGVGGYTF. The DNA for the CDR3 is TGTGCCAGCAGCTTAGCAGGGGTCGGTGGCTACACCTTC. The full variable domain, rest sourced from reference TRBV7-2 and TRBJ1-2, is GAGVSQSPSNKVTEKGKDVELRCDPISGHTALYWYRQSLGQGLEFLIYFQGNSAPDKSGLPSDRFSAERTGGSVSTLTIQRTQQEDSAVYLCASSLAGVGGYTFGSGTRLTVV.

The rearrangement joins TRBV2 to TRBJ1-2, with 7 bases matching TRBD1. Trimming at V came to 6 bases and at J to 5 bases, leaving 6 bases not matched to a gene. Looked up from germline, CDR1 is SNHLY and CDR2 is FYNNEI. This CDR3 spans 13 amino acids. The CDR3 here is CASRRQGRYGYTF. The CDR3 DNA reads TGTGCCAGCAGAAGACAGGGCAGGTATGGCTACACCTTC.

This chain uses TRBV10-2 with TRBJ1-1; no firm D call. Between the trimmed V and J ends, which lost 2 bases and 7 bases, there was a span of 11 bases. The CDR3 is 13 residues long. CDR1 is WSHSY, CDR2 SAAADI, per germline. DNA for the CDR3: TGCGCCAGCAGTGAGGTATTACAGCTTGAAGCTTTCTTT. Translated: CASSEVLQLEAFF.

The chain combines TRBV28 with TRBJ1-2; tentatively, D is TRBD1 (6 bases). This CDR3 contains 15 residues. Germline assignment: CDR1 MDHEN and CDR2 SYDVKM. V gave up 2 bases and J gave up 2 bases, with 12 bases separating them. CDR3 sequence reads: CASSLPGTLNYGYTF. Written as DNA, the CDR3 is TGTGCCAGCAGTTTACCCGGGACATTAAACTATGGCTACACCTTC.

V and J are TRBV14 and TRBJ2-7; D unclear. V lost 1 base and J lost 4, with 11 bases in between. This CDR3 is built from 14 residues. Per the germline V gene, CDR1 is SGHDN and CDR2 is FVKESK. CDR3 DNA: TGTGCCAGCAGCCAAGGTCTAGGGTGGTACGAGCAGTACTTC. Protein sequence: CASSQGLGWYEQYF.

The V call is TRBV7-9, the J call TRBJ1-2, with 8 bases identical to TRBD1. Germline CDR1 SEHNR, CDR2 FQNEAQ (reference sequence). The CDR3 spans 16 residues. The trim removed 5 bases at V and 0 bases at J, leaving 8 bases unmatched. CDR3 bases: TGTGCCAGCAGCGATGCCTCGACAGGGGCTAACTATGGCTACACCTTC. Translated: CASSDASTGANYGYTF.

The chain combines TRBV30 with TRBJ1-1, with D tentatively TRBD1 (6 bases). Trimming pared 3 bases from V and 1 base from J, leaving 15 bases between. The germline V gene encodes CDR1 GTSNPN and CDR2 SVGIG (reference sequence). The CDR3 has 15 residues. CDR3 DNA: TGTGCCTGGAGATGGGCAGGGGAAAGGAACACTGAAGCTTTCTTT. It specifies CAWRWAGERNTEAFF.

The chain joins TRBV6-5 to TRBJ2-7, with 11 bases matching TRBD1. The CDR3 extends over 15 amino acids. The trim removed 6 bases at V and 6 bases at J, leaving 10 bases unmatched. Germline lookup yields CDR1 MNHEY and CDR2 SVGAGI. Here the CDR3 DNA reads TGTGCCAGCAGACCCGGGACAGGGGGGGCCGCCGAGCAGTACTTC. Protein sequence: CASRPGTGGAAEQYF.

This sequence joins TRBV28 and TRBJ2-1; D gene unclear. The germline V gene has CDR1 MDHEN and CDR2 SYDVKM. V was cut by 8 bases and J by 7 bases, with 9 bases left in between. This CDR3 is 11 amino acids long. The CDR3 coding sequence is TGTGCCAGCCGGTCTCTTAATGAGCAGTTCTTC. Translating it yields CASRSLNEQFF.

The chain combines TRBV15 with TRBJ1-4; D is undetermined. Germline values: CDR1 LNHNV, CDR2 YYDKDF (reference sequence). V was trimmed by 0 bases and J by 3 bases, leaving 11 bases between them. This CDR3 is built from 16 residues. This CDR3 is CATSRDLRVPNEKLFF. The CDR3 DNA sequence: TGTGCCACCAGCAGAGATCTGAGGGTACCTAATGAAAAACTGTTTTTT.

The chain combines TRBV28 with TRBJ2-7, with 9 bases lining up with TRBD1. With 5 bases clipped from V and 6 bases from J, the junction kept 14 bases outside the gene matches. Germline-derived CDR1 and CDR2 are MDHEN and SYDVKM. The CDR3 contains 16 residues. CDR3 sequence reads: CASSRTEGQGGFEQYF. As DNA, the CDR3 is TGTGCCAGCAGTAGGACGGAGGGACAGGGAGGGTTCGAGCAGTACTTC.

J is TRBJ2-7 and V is TRBV15, with unresolved D. The CDR3 length is 14 residues. Deletions cut 3 bases from V and 1 base from J, with 10 bases between. Germline V lookup: CDR1 LNHNV, CDR2 YYDKDF (reference sequence). The CDR3 is CATSSTALSYEQYF. Written as DNA, the CDR3 is TGTGCCACCAGCAGCACTGCACTTTCCTACGAGCAGTACTTC.

This chain connects TRBV14 to TRBJ2-7; possibly TRBD1 for D (6 bases). Germline CDR1 and CDR2: SGHDN and FVKESK. V was trimmed by 1 base and J by 0 bases, leaving 16 bases between them. This CDR3 is built from 17 residues. CDR3 nucleotides: TGTGCCAGCAGCCAAGGAATCAGGGACACGAGCTCCTACGAGCAGTACTTC. It translates to CASSQGIRDTSSYEQYF.

The chain is built from TRBV5-4 and TRBJ1-6; the D gene is possibly TRBD1 (6 bases). Looked up from germline, CDR1 is SGHNT and CDR2 is YYREEE (reference sequence). The ends were cut back, 4 bases at V and 13 bases at J, with 18 bases in the middle. The CDR3 is 14 amino acids. The CDR3 loop reads CASSMRDTSSPLHF. DNA of the CDR3: TGTGCCAGCAGCATGCGGGACACATCTAGTCCCCTCCACTTT. The whole variable domain, remainder taken from reference TRBV5-4 and TRBJ1-6, is ETGVTQSPTHLIKTRGQQVTLRCSSQSGHNTVSWYQQALGQGPQFIFQYYREEENGRGNFPPRFSGLQFPNYSSELNVNALELDDSALYLCASSMRDTSSPLHFGNGTRLTVT.

J is TRBJ2-1 and V is TRBV6-5, with TRBD2 matching over 9 bases. Trimming at V came to 0 bases and at J to 8 bases, leaving 8 bases not matched to a gene. This CDR3 has 16 residues. The germline V gene encodes CDR1 MNHEY and CDR2 SVGAGI. The CDR3 loop is CASSYSLAGVYDEQFF. In DNA form, the CDR3 reads TGTGCCAGCAGTTACTCATTAGCGGGAGTATACGATGAGCAGTTCTTC.

This clone is a singleton in its sample. This chain links TRBV5-1 with TRBJ2-3, with 7 bases matching TRBD2. CDR1 and CDR2 from the germline V gene are SGHRS and YFSETQ. The V segment lost 7 bases and the J segment 0 bases; nucleotides outside the gene matches: 8. This CDR3 comprises 15 residues. The CDR3 DNA follows: TGCGCCAGCGGTAGGTCGCGGGAGAGCACAGATACGCAGTATTTT. Translated: CASGRSRESTDTQYF.

J is TRBJ2-3 and V is TRBV5-1; D is tentatively TRBD1 or TRBD2 (5 bases each). There are 12 residues in the CDR3. Germline CDR1 and CDR2: SGHRS and YFSETQ. Between the trimmed V and J ends, which lost 0 bases and 11 bases, there was a span of 10 bases. The CDR3 loop is CASSLAGTRQYF. As DNA, the CDR3 is TGCGCCAGCAGCTTGGCCGGGACCCGGCAGTATTTT.

Of note for this clone: Other nucleotide sequences from this sample produce the same CDR3. The chain is built from TRBV5-1 and TRBJ2-2; D perhaps matches TRBD2 (5 bases). The germline gives CDR1 SGHRS, CDR2 YFSETQ. V was pared by 0 bases and J by 3 bases, with 12 bases between. There are 16 residues in the CDR3. DNA of the CDR3: TGCGCCAGCAGCTTGGTTCCGGGGAGCGACACCGGGGAGCTGTTTTTT. This sequence encodes CASSLVPGSDTGELFF.

This chain joins TRBV4-1 and TRBJ2-1; D is perhaps TRBD2 (7 bases). V gave up 5 bases and J gave up 3 bases, with 11 bases separating them. CDR1 MGHRA and CDR2 YSYEKL come from the germline V gene. The CDR3 is 14 amino acids. The CDR3 loop is CASSRGEGYNEQFF. The CDR3 nucleotides read TGCGCCAGCAGCAGGGGGGAGGGCTACAATGAGCAGTTCTTC.

This chain uses TRBV5-1 with TRBJ2-2, with 9 bases fitting TRBD1. The CDR3 sequence is 15 residues long. The germline CDR1 and CDR2 sequences are SGHRS and YFSETQ. The junction had 5 bases not matched to a gene; V was cut back by 4 bases and J by 4 bases. The CDR3 DNA is TGCGCCAGCAGCCAACAGGGGGCGCGCACCGGGGAGCTGTTTTTT. Protein product: CASSQQGARTGELFF.

This sequence joins TRBV19 and TRBJ2-2, with D unresolved. Germline lookup yields CDR1 LNHDA and CDR2 SQIVND (reference sequence). This CDR3 comprises 16 residues. Trimming pared 4 bases from V and 0 bases from J, leaving 12 bases between. The CDR3 region is CASSRRTPTNTGELFF. The DNA of the CDR3 is TGTGCCAGTAGTAGGCGGACCCCCACGAACACCGGGGAGCTGTTTTTT.

The V gene is TRBV21-1, the J gene TRBJ1-1. TRBV21-1 is a pseudogene. The CDR3 totals 12 residues. CDR3 loop: CASSKVGAEAFF. Written as DNA, the CDR3 is TGTGCCAGCAGCAAAGTGGGTGCTGAAGCTTTCTTT.

J is TRBJ2-1 and V is TRBV27; 7 nucleotides match TRBD2. After removal of 7 bases from V and 4 bases from J, the junction contained 7 bases not matched to a gene. Germline loops: CDR1 MNHEY, CDR2 SMNVEV (reference sequence). The CDR3 is made up of 14 amino acids. CDR3 in amino acids: CASTLSGSYNEQFF. The CDR3 bases are TGTGCCAGCACCCTTAGCGGGTCATACAATGAGCAGTTCTTC.

The J gene is TRBJ1-5, the V gene TRBV10-1, with 7 bases matching TRBD1. The germline gives CDR1 WNHNN, CDR2 SYGVQD (reference sequence). V dropped 6 bases and J dropped 4; count of bases not matched to a gene: 3. This CDR3 region has 13 residues. CDR3 in amino acids: CASRAGGNQPQHF. The CDR3 nucleotides read TGCGCCAGCAGGGCAGGGGGGAATCAGCCCCAGCATTTT.